The 21 T cell receptor beta chains listed next were all sequenced from one sample in a study of blood T cell repertoires in COVID-19. Using immunoSEQ multiplex PCR, the repertoire was profiled, and TCRdb retains in-frame clones only, with some absent. Here the sample spans around 280,000 clones, 90% being singletons. Sequencing was performed on PBMCs or T cells enriched from blood (not recorded which). The receptors come from a woman aged 18-29 years with acute COVID-19.

This clone has just one count. This chain uses TRBV7-2 with TRBJ2-1, with 10 bases that match TRBD2. CDR1 is SGHTA and CDR2 is FQGNSA in the germline V gene. The V and J ends lost 0 bases and 6 bases, in that order; junction bases with no gene match: 5. The CDR3 totals 16 residues. The CDR3 coding sequence is TGTGCCAGCAGCTTAGCCCCTAGCGGGAGAGGCAATGAGCAGTTCTTC. Residues: CASSLAPSGRGNEQFF.

The CDR3 is CASSPRRTTVYNEQFF. The CDR3 DNA reads as TGTGCCAGCAGCCCCCGTAGGACTACAGTCTACAATGAGCAGTTCTTC. The chain links TRBV11-3 to TRBJ2-1, with a weak D call TRBD2 (6 bases). There are 16 residues in the CDR3. Germline loops: CDR1 SGHNT, CDR2 YENEEA. The V gene lost 5 bases and the J gene lost 3 bases, with 17 bases spanning the gap.

The rearrangement joins TRBV30 to TRBJ2-3; D not resolved. Looked up from germline, CDR1 is GTSNPN and CDR2 is SVGIG (reference sequence). V gave up 3 bases and J gave up 1 base, with 8 bases separating them. The CDR3 is made up of 13 amino acids. CDR3 protein: CAWRPSGTDTQYF. The CDR3 DNA follows: TGTGCCTGGAGACCATCGGGCACAGATACGCAGTATTTT.

V gene TRBV30 combines with J gene TRBJ2-2, with a possible D match to TRBD1 (5 bases). The V gene's germline CDR1 is GTSNPN and CDR2 SVGIG (reference sequence). The CDR3 consists of 18 residues. With 1 base removed from V and 4 bases from J, the gap between germline ends came to 22 bases. The CDR3 spells CAWSGHEPYRSTTGELFF. The CDR3 bases are TGTGCCTGGAGTGGCCACGAACCCTACAGGTCGACCACCGGGGAGCTGTTTTTT. Using reference TRBV30 and TRBJ2-2 for the parts outside the CDR3, the full variable domain is SQTIHQWPATLVQPVGSPLSLECTVEGTSNPNLYWYRQAAGRGLQLLFYSVGIGQISSEVPQNLSASRPQDRQFILSSKKLLLSDSGFYLCAWSGHEPYRSTTGELFFGEGSRLTVL.

The rearrangement joins TRBV28 to TRBJ1-5; D is unresolved. Trimming removed 8 bases from V and 4 bases from J, with 12 bases in between. Germline V gene lookup returns CDR1 MDHEN and CDR2 SYDVKM. CDR3 length equals 13 residues. The CDR3 loop reads CASALGVNQPQHF. In DNA form, the CDR3 reads TGTGCCAGCGCACTAGGAGTAAATCAGCCCCAGCATTTT.

This CDR3 is CASSRTSGSYNEQFF. The CDR3 DNA sequence: TGTGCCAGCAGCCGAACTAGCGGGAGCTACAATGAGCAGTTCTTC. The gene calls are TRBV5-4 and TRBJ2-1; 11 nucleotides match TRBD2. The CDR3 runs 15 residues. The germline V gene encodes CDR1 SGHNT and CDR2 YYREEE (reference sequence). Trimming at V came to 4 bases and at J to 3 bases, leaving 3 bases not matched to a gene.

This chain uses TRBV29-1 with TRBJ2-5, with TRBD2 identical over 8 bases. J lost 7 bases, V lost 4 bases, and 8 bases had no gene match. This CDR3 is 13 amino acids long. Germline CDR1 SQVTM, CDR2 ANQGSEA. DNA for the CDR3: TGCAGCGTTGTGGGTCGGGAGGGGAGGACCCAGTACTTC. Translation gives CSVVGREGRTQYF.

The rearrangement joins TRBV11-3 to TRBJ2-3; TRBD2 matches at 10 bases. After removal of 2 bases from V and 4 bases from J, the junction contained 3 bases not matched to a gene. From germline, CDR1 is SGHNT and CDR2 YENEEA. The CDR3 has 15 residues. In nucleotides, the CDR3 is TGTGCCAGCAGCTTACTAGCGGGAGTGTCAGATACGCAGTATTTT. This codes for CASSLLAGVSDTQYF.

V usage is TRBV6-5 and J usage is TRBJ2-3; D remains ambiguous. CDR1 MNHEY and CDR2 SVGAGI come from the germline V gene. V was pared by 5 bases and J by 1 base, with 4 bases between. The CDR3 extends over 12 amino acids. The DNA for the CDR3 is TGTGCCAGCAGTCCGGGCACAGATACGCAGTATTTT. Translated: CASSPGTDTQYF.

The chain is built from TRBV10-1 and TRBJ2-7; D perhaps matches TRBD2 (5 bases). The length of the CDR3 is 15 residues. Germline CDR1 reads WNHNN; CDR2 reads SYGVQD (reference sequence). V was shortened by 4 bases and J by 3 bases, with 16 bases between the two germline ends. The CDR3 loop reads CASSGTTNNNYEQYF. The CDR3 DNA reads TGCGCCAGCAGTGGGACGACTAATAACAACTACGAGCAGTACTTC.

This clone was seen only once. V is TRBV15 and J is TRBJ1-5; 8 bases line up with TRBD1. The CDR3 extends over 13 amino acids. Germline CDR1 and CDR2: LNHNV and YYDKDF (reference sequence). The ends lost 6 bases at V and 7 bases at J; junction bases unmatched: 5. The CDR3 region is CATSSQGAQPQHF. CDR3 DNA: TGTGCCACCAGTTCTCAGGGGGCCCAGCCCCAGCATTTT.

The J gene is TRBJ2-4, the V gene TRBV14, with 8 bases that match TRBD1. The junction had 7 bases not matched to a gene; V was cut back by 0 bases and J by 0 bases. CDR1 is SGHDN, CDR2 FVKESK, per germline. This CDR3 spans 18 amino acids. The CDR3 nucleotides are TGTGCCAGCAGCCAAGATCCACACAGGGGGGTAGCCAAAAACATTCAGTACTTC. Its translation: CASSQDPHRGVAKNIQYF.

This chain links TRBV18 with TRBJ2-1; 7 nucleotides align to TRBD1. The ends lost 3 bases at V and 7 bases at J; junction bases unmatched: 9. Germline V CDR1 and CDR2: KGHSH, LQKENI. The CDR3 runs 15 residues. CDR3 DNA: TGTGCCAGCTCACCGTCCAAGGGGGCGCGGAATGAGCAGTTCTTC. This sequence encodes CASSPSKGARNEQFF.

A single count supports this clone. This chain uses TRBV19 with TRBJ1-5; 8 nucleotides agree with TRBD1. The CDR3 has 14 residues. J lost 5 bases, V lost 2 bases, and 2 bases had no gene match. Germline V gives CDR1 LNHDA, CDR2 SQIVND (reference sequence). The CDR3 DNA is TGTGCCAGTAGTATATCAGGGGGCGATCAGCCCCAGCATTTT. Encoded protein: CASSISGGDQPQHF.

This rearrangement joins TRBV14 to TRBJ2-2; possible D gene TRBD2, 5 bases. Germline V CDR1 and CDR2: SGHDN, FVKESK. The V end lost 4 bases, the J end lost 4 bases, and 10 bases lay between the germline ends. The CDR3 is made up of 14 amino acids. CDR3 protein: CASSLRGSTGELFF. The DNA for the CDR3 is TGTGCCAGCAGCCTTCGGGGTTCCACCGGGGAGCTGTTTTTT. The full variable domain, in which reference TRBV14 and TRBJ2-2 provide the parts outside the CDR3, is EAGVTQFPSHSVIEKGQTVTLRCDPISGHDNLYWYRRVMGKEIKFLLHFVKESKQDESGMPNNRFLAERTGGTYSTLKVQPAELEDSGVYFCASSLRGSTGELFFGEGSRLTVL.

This sequence joins TRBV28 and TRBJ1-1, with 9 positions matching TRBD1. This CDR3 spans 16 amino acids. V lost 6 bases to trimming and J lost 4 bases; unmatched junction nucleotides: 12. Germline V gene sequence: CDR1 MDHEN, CDR2 SYDVKM. CDR3 sequence (DNA): TGTGCCAGCAGCCCCGCGACGGGACAGGGCGGCACTGAAGCTTTCTTT. As protein: CASSPATGQGGTEAFF. Complete variable domain (other parts from reference TRBV28 and TRBJ1-1): DVKVTQSSRYLVKRTGEKVFLECVQDMDHENMFWYRQDPGLGLRLIYFSYDVKMKEKGDIPEGYSVSREKKERFSLILESASTNQTSMYLCASSPATGQGGTEAFFGQGTRLTVV.

The chain carries TRBV18 and TRBJ2-1; 13 bases map to TRBD2. Germline values: CDR1 KGHSH, CDR2 LQKENI. V gave up 3 bases and J gave up 3 bases; unmatched junction bases: 5. The CDR3 runs to 17 residues. The CDR3 nucleotides read TGTGCCAGCTCACCTTGGACTAGCGGGAGTGTCTACAATGAGCAGTTCTTC. Its translation is CASSPWTSGSVYNEQFF. The full variable domain, with the rest looked up from reference TRBV18 and TRBJ2-1, is NAGVMQNPRHLVRRRGQEARLRCSPMKGHSHVYWYRQLPEEGLKFMVYLQKENIIDESGMPKERFSAEFPKEGPSILRIQQVVRGDSAAYFCASSPWTSGSVYNEQFFGPGTRLTVL.

The rearrangement joins TRBV3-1 (or the pseudogene TRBV3-2) to TRBJ1-2; unclear D gene. CDR1 LGHDT and CDR2 YNNKEL come from the germline V gene (reference sequence). Trimming pared 5 bases from V and 5 bases from J, leaving 9 bases between. The CDR3 spans 12 residues. CDR3 amino acids: CASSDRLYGYTF. The CDR3, as DNA: TGTGCCAGCAGCGATCGGTTGTATGGCTACACCTTC.

J is TRBJ1-3 and V is TRBV7-2; TRBD1 is a possible D gene (6 bases). V dropped 3 bases and J dropped 4 bases, with 22 bases sitting between them. Germline values: CDR1 SGHTA, CDR2 FQGNSA. CDR3 length: 18 amino acids. The CDR3 bases are TGTGCCAGCAGCTTGGTACAGGGAAGCGGTCGGTCCGGAAACACCATATATTTT. Its protein is CASSLVQGSGRSGNTIYF.

The chain uses TRBV7-2 and TRBJ1-2; tentatively, D is TRBD1 (5 bases). Germline CDR1 SGHTA, CDR2 FQGNSA. Trimming removed 0 bases from V and 8 bases from J, with 19 bases in between. The CDR3 length is 16 residues. Here the CDR3 DNA reads TGTGCCAGCAGCTTAGCCCAAGGGGAGGTAGGAGGAGGCTACACCTTC. This codes for CASSLAQGEVGGGYTF.

The rearrangement links TRBV28 to TRBJ1-1; D unclear. The CDR3 totals 16 residues. Germline CDR1 and CDR2: MDHEN and SYDVKM. The V end was cut by 3 bases, the J end by 3 bases, with 17 bases between. The CDR3 spells CASSFSARRRDTEAFF. The CDR3 DNA is TGTGCCAGCAGTTTCTCAGCACGGAGGAGAGACACTGAAGCTTTCTTT.